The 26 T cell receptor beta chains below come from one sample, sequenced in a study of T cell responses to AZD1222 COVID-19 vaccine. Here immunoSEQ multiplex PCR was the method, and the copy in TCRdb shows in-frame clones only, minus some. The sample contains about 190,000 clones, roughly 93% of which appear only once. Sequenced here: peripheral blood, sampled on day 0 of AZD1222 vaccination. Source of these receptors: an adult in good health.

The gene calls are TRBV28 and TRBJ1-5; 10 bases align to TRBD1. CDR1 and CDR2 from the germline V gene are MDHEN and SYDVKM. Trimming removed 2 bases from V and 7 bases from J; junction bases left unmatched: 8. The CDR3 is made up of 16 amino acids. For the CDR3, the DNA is TGTGCCAGCAGTTTACCCGGACAGGGGGTATTGCAGCCCCAGCATTTT. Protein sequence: CASSLPGQGVLQPQHF.

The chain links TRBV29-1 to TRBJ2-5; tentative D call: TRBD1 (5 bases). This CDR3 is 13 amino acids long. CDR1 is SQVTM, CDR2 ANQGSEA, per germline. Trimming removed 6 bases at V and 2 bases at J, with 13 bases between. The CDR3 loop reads CSVTNDRQETQYF. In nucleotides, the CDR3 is TGCAGCGTGACGAACGACAGACAAGAGACCCAGTACTTC.

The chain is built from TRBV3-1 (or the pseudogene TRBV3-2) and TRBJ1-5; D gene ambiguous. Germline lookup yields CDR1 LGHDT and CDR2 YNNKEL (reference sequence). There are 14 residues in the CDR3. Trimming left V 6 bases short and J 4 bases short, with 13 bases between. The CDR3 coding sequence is TGTGCCAGCAGTCACGCGGGTGGTAATCAGCCCCAGCATTTT. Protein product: CASSHAGGNQPQHF.

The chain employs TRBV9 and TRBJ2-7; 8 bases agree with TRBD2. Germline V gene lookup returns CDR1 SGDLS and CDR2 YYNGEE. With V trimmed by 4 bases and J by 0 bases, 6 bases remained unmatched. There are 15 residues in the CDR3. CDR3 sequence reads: CASSPVSGSSYEQYF. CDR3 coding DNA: TGTGCCAGCAGCCCTGTCAGCGGGAGCTCCTACGAGCAGTACTTC.

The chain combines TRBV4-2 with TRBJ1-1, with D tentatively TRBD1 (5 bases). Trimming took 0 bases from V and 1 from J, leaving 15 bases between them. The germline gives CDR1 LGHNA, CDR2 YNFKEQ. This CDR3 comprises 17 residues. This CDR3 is CASSQDLVGGANTEAFF. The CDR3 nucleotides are TGTGCCAGCAGCCAAGATTTGGTGGGGGGTGCGAACACTGAAGCTTTCTTT.

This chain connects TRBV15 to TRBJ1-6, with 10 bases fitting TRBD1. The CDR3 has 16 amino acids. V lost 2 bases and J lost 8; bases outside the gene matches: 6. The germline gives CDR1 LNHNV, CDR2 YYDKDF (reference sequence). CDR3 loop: CATSRTDRGWDSPLHF. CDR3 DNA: TGTGCCACCAGCAGAACGGACAGGGGGTGGGATTCACCCCTCCACTTT.

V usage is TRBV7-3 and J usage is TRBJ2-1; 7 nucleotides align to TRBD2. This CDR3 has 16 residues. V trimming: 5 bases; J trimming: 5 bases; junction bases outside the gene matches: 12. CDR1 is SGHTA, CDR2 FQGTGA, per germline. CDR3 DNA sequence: TGTGCCAGCAGCCTGGGTGGGGCTAGCGGTGACAATGAGCAGTTCTTC. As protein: CASSLGGASGDNEQFF.

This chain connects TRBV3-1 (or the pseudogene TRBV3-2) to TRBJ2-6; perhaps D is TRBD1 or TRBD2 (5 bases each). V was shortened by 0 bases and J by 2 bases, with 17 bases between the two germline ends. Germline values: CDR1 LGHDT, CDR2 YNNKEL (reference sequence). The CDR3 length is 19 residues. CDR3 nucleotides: TGTGCCAGCAGCCAAGATGAGGGGTGGGTTTTAACTGGGGCCAACGTCCTGACTTTC. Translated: CASSQDEGWVLTGANVLTF.

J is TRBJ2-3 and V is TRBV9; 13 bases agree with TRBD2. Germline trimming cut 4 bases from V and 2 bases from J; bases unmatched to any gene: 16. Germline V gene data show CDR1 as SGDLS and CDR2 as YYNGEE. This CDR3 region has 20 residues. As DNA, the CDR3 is TGTGCCAGCAGCTGGTCGTATGGCACCGGGACTAGCGGGACCACAGATACGCAGTATTTT. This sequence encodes CASSWSYGTGTSGTTDTQYF.

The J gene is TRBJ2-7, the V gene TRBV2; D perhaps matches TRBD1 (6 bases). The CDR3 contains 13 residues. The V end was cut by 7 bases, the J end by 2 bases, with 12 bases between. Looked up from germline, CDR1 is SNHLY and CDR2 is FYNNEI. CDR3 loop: CASISGQTYEQYF. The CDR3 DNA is TGTGCCAGCATCTCAGGACAGACCTACGAGCAGTACTTC. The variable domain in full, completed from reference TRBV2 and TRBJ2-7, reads EPEVTQTPSHQVTQMGQEVILRCVPISNHLYFYWYRQILGQKVEFLVSFYNNEISEKSEIFDDQFSVERPDGSNFTLKIRSTKLEDSAMYFCASISGQTYEQYFGPGTRLTVT.

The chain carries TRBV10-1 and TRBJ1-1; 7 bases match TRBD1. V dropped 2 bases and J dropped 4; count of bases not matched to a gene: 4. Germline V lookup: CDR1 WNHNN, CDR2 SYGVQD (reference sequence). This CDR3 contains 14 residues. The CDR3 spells CASSETRGSTEAFF. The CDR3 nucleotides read TGCGCCAGCAGTGAGACCAGGGGGAGCACTGAAGCTTTCTTT.

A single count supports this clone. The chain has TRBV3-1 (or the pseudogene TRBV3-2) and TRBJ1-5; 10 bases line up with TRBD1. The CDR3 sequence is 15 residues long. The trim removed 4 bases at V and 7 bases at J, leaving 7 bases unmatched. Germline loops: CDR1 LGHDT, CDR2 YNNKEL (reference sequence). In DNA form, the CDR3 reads TGTGCCAGCAGCCTCGGACAGGGGGTGAGGCAGCCCCAGCATTTT. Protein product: CASSLGQGVRQPQHF.

CDR3 protein: CASSFQMAAYGYTF. In DNA form, the CDR3 reads TGTGCCAGCAGTTTTCAGATGGCAGCCTATGGCTACACCTTC. The genes are TRBV28 and TRBJ1-2; no firm D call. V lost 3 bases to trimming and J lost 4 bases, with 12 bases between them. The CDR3 is made up of 14 amino acids. The V gene's germline CDR1 is MDHEN and CDR2 SYDVKM.

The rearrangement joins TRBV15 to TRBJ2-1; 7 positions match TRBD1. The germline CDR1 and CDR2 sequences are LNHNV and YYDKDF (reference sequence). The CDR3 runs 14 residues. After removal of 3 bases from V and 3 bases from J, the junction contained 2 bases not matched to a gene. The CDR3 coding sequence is TGTGCCACCAGCAGTGACAGGGACTACAATGAGCAGTTCTTC. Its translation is CATSSDRDYNEQFF.

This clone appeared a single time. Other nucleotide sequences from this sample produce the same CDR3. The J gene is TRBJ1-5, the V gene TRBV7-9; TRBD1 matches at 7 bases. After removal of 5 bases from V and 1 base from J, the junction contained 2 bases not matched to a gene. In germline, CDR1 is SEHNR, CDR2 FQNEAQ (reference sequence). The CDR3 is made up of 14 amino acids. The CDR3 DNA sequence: TGTGCCAGCAGCAGACAGGGAAGCAATCAGCCCCAGCATTTT. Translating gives CASSRQGSNQPQHF.

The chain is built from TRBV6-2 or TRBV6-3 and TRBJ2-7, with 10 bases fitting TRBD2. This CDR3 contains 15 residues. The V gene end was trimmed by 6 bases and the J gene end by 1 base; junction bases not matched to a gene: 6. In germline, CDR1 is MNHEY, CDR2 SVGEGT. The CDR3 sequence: CASSSLAGLSYEQYF. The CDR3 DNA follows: TGTGCCAGCAGCTCACTAGCGGGGCTATCCTACGAGCAGTACTTC.

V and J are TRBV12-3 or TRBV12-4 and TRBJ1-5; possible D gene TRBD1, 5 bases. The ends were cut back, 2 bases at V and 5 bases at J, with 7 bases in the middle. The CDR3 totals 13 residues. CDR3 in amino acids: CASSLRGDQPQHF. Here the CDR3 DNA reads TGTGCCAGCAGTTTAAGGGGTGATCAGCCCCAGCATTTT.

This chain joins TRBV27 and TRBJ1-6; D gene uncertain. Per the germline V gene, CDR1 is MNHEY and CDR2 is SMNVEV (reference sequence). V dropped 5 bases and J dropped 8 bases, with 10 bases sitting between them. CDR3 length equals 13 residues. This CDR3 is CASSPRDYSPLHF. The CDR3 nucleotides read TGTGCCAGCAGTCCCCGTGACTATTCACCCCTCCACTTT.

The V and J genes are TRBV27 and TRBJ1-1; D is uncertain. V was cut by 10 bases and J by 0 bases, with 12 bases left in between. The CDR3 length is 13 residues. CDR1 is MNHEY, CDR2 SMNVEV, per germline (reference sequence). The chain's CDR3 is CATSYGLNTEAFF. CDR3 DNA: TGTGCCACAAGTTATGGATTGAACACTGAAGCTTTCTTT.

CDR3 sequence (DNA): TGCAGCGCCGGGGGGGAGCGGGAGTTTTACAATGAGCAGTTCTTC. This gives the protein CSAGGEREFYNEQFF. The chain carries TRBV29-1 and TRBJ2-1, with TRBD2 matching 8 bases. V lost 7 bases to trimming and J lost 4 bases; unmatched junction nucleotides: 12. This CDR3 region has 15 residues. The germline V gene encodes CDR1 SQVTM and CDR2 ANQGSEA.

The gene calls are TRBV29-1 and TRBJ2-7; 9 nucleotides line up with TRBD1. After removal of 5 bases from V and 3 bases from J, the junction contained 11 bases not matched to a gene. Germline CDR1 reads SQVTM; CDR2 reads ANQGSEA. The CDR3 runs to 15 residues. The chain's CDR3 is CSVRYPGQGFYEQYF. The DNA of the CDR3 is TGCAGCGTTCGATATCCGGGACAGGGATTCTACGAGCAGTACTTC.

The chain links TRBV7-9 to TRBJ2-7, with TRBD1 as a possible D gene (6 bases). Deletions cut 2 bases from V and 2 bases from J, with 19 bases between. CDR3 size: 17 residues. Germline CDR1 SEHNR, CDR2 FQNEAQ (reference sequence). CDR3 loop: CASSLKTGTNHPYEQYF. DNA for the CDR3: TGTGCCAGCAGCTTAAAGACAGGAACAAACCATCCCTACGAGCAGTACTTC.

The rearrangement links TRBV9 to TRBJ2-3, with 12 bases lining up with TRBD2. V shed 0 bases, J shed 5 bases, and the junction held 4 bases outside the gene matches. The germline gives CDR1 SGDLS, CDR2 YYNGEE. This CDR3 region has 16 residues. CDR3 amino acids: CASSVGTSGKGDTQYF. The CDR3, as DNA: TGTGCCAGCAGCGTAGGGACTAGCGGGAAGGGAGATACGCAGTATTTT.

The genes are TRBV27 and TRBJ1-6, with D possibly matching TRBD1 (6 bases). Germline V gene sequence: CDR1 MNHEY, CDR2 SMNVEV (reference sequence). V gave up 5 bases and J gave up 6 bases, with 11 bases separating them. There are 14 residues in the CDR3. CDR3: CASSNREPNSPLHF. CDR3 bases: TGTGCCAGCAGTAACAGGGAGCCTAATTCACCCCTCCACTTT.

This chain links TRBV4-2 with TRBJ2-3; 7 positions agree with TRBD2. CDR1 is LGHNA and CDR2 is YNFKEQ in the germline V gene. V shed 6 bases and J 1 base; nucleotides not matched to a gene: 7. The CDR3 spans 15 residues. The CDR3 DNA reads TGTGCCAGCAGGCATCTAAGCGGGGGCACAGATACGCAGTATTTT. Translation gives CASRHLSGGTDTQYF.

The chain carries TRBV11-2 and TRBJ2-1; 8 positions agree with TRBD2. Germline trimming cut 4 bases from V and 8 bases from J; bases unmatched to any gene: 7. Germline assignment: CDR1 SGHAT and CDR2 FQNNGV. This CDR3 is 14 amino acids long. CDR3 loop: CASSSRLAIDEQFF. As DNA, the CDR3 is TGTGCCAGCAGCTCCCGACTAGCGATTGATGAGCAGTTCTTC.